This TCR beta chain came from a study of Graves' ophthalmopathy and Graves' hyperthyroidism. This clonotype showed up many times. The sequenced template was RNA, covering the TCR beta CDR3 region. HTBI primers primed a first-round RT-PCR, and a second-round multiplex PCR followed. MiXCR, run by TCRdb on the multiplex PCR reads, gives a single entry per CDR3 protein. The sample holds more than 550,000 distinct CDR3 sequences, roughly 41% seen once. The CDR3 spans 16 residues. Germline CDR1 and CDR2: SGDLS and YYNGEE. V shed 3 bases, J shed 8 bases, and the junction held 16 bases outside the gene matches.

This chain connects TRBV9 to TRBJ1-2; 7 bases are shared with TRBD1. This sequence was found in an adult man with Graves' ophthalmopathy. Sequencing input: peripheral blood. CDR3 sequence reads: CASSARGTASGKGYTF. Written as DNA, the CDR3 is TGTGCCAGCAGCGCACGTGGGACAGCCTCGGGGAAGGGCTACACCTTC.